The present T cell receptor beta chain was sequenced within a study of blood T cells in healthy people across ages. The second PCR ran about 6 to 11 cycles with a sample-barcoded 5' primer and J-beta primers. TCRdb reanalysed the 5' RACE reads using MiXCR and keeps one entry per CDR3 protein. The sample has about 670,000 distinct CDR3 sequences; approximately 40% are singletons. The CDR3 extends over 16 amino acids. Germline assignment: CDR1 LGHNA and CDR2 YNFKEQ. Trimming took 4 bases from V and 5 from J; bases not matched to a gene: 13. The table lists this clonotype with a few counts. This clonotype was obtained from a man of 80 years or more in good health. The chain is built from TRBV4-2 and TRBJ2-7, with TRBD1 matching over 8 bases. The specimen was blood. CDR3 in amino acids: CASSPSPGQVVHEQYF. The CDR3 region has the DNA TGTGCCAGCAGCCCTTCACCGGGACAGGTTGTCCACGAGCAGTACTTC.